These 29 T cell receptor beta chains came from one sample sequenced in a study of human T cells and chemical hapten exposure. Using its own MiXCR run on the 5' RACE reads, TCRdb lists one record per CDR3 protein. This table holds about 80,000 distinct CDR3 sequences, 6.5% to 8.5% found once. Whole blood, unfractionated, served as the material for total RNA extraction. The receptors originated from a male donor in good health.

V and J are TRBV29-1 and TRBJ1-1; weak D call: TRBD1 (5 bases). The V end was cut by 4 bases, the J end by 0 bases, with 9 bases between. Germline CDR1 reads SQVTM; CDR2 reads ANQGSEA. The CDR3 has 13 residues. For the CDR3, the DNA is TGCAGCGTTGCGGGGACTGTGAACACTGAAGCTTTCTTT. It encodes CSVAGTVNTEAFF.

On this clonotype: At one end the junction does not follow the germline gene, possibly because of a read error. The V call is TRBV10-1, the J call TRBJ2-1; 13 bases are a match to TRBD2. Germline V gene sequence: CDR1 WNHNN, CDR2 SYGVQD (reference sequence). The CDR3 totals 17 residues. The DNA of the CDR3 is TGCGCCAGCAGTGAAGGAACCGGACTAGCGGGAGTCAATGAGCGGTTCTTC. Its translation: CASSEGTGLAGVNERFF.

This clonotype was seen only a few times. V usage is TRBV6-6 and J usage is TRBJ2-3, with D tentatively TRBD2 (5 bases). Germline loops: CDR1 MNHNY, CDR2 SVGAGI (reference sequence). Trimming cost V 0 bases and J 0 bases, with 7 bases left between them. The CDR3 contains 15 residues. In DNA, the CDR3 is TGTGCCAGCAGTTACTCGAGGGCCAGCACAGATACGCAGTATTTT. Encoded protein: CASSYSRASTDTQYF.

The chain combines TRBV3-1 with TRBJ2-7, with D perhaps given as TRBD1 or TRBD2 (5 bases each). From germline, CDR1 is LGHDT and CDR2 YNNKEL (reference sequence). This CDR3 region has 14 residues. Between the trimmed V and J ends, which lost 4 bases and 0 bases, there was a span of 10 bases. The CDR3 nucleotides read TGTGCCAGCAGCCGGGACGCAAACTCCTACGAGCAGTACTTC. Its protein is CASSRDANSYEQYF.

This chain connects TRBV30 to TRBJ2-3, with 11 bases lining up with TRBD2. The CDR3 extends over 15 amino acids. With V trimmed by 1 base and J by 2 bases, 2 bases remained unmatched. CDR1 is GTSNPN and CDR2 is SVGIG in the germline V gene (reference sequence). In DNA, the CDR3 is TGTGCCTGGAGTGGACTAGCGGGGTTCACAGATACGCAGTATTTT. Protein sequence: CAWSGLAGFTDTQYF. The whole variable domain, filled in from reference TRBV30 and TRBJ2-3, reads SQTIHQWPATLVQPVGSPLSLECTVEGTSNPNLYWYRQAAGRGLQLLFYSVGIGQISSEVPQNLSASRPQDRQFILSSKKLLLSDSGFYLCAWSGLAGFTDTQYFGPGTRLTVL.

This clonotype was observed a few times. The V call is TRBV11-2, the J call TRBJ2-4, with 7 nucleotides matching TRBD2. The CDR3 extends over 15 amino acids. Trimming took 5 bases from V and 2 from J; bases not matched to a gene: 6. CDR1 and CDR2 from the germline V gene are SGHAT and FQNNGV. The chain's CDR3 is CASSISGAPKNIQYF. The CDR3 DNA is TGTGCCAGCAGCATCAGCGGGGCCCCCAAAAACATTCAGTACTTC.

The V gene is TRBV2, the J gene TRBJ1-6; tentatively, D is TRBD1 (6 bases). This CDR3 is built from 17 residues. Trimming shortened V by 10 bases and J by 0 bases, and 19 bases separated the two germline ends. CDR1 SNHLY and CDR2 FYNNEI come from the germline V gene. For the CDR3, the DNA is TGTGCCATCAACAACAGGGCCACGAGCTCCTATAATTCACCCCTCCACTTT. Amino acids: CAINNRATSSYNSPLHF.

CDR3 loop: CASSLTSGRMDTQYF. The CDR3 DNA follows: TGTGCCAGCAGCTTAACTAGCGGGAGGATGGATACGCAGTATTTT. V is TRBV7-2 and J is TRBJ2-3; 12 nucleotides match TRBD2. This CDR3 region has 15 residues. Germline V lookup: CDR1 SGHTA, CDR2 FQGNSA. Unmatched junction bases numbered 3, after V lost 2 bases and J lost 6 bases.

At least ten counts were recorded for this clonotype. CDR3 sequence reads: CASSLQYLAGHEQYF. Here the CDR3 DNA reads TGTGCCAGCAGCCTCCAGTACCTAGCGGGACACGAGCAGTACTTC. This rearrangement joins TRBV7-2 to TRBJ2-7; 9 bases align to TRBD2. The CDR3 has 15 amino acids. V was clipped by 5 bases and J by 5 bases; unmatched bases: 10. Germline V CDR1 and CDR2: SGHTA, FQGNSA.

CDR3: CASSQEGVEQFF. CDR3 in DNA: TGCGCCAGCAGCCAAGAGGGAGTTGAGCAGTTCTTC. The V and J genes are TRBV4-1 and TRBJ2-1, with D tentatively TRBD2 (5 bases). CDR1 is MGHRA and CDR2 is YSYEKL in the germline V gene. This CDR3 comprises 12 residues. Trimming shortened V by 0 bases and J by 9 bases, and 6 bases separated the two germline ends.

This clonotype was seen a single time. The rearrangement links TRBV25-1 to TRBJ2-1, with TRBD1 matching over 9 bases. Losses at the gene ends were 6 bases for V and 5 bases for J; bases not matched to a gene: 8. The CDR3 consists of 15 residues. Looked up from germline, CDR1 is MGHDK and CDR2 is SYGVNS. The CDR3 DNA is TGTGCCAGCAGCGCCGGGACAGGGCCAAACAATGAGCAGTTCTTC. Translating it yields CASSAGTGPNNEQFF.

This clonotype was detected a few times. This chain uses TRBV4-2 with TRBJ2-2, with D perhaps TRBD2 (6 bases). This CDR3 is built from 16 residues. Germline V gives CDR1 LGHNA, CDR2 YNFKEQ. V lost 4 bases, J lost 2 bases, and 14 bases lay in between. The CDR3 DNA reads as TGTGCCAGCAGCCCGTTTAACGGGAGTAACACCGGGGAGCTGTTTTTT. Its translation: CASSPFNGSNTGELFF.

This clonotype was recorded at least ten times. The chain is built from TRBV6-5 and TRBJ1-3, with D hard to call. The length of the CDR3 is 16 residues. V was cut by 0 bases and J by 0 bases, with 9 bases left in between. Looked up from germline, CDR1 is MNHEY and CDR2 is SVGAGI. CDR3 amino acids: CASSYSTVISGNTIYF. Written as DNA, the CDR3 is TGTGCCAGCAGTTACTCGACTGTCATCTCTGGAAACACCATATATTTT.

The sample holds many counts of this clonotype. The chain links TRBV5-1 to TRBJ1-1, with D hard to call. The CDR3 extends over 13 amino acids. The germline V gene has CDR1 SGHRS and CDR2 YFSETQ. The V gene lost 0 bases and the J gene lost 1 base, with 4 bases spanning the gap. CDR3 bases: TGCGCCAGCAGCTTGGCGGGGAACACTGAAGCTTTCTTT. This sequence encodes CASSLAGNTEAFF.

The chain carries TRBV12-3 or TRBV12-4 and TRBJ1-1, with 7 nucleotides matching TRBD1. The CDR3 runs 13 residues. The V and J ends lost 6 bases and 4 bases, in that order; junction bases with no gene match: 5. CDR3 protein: CASRPTGTTEAFF. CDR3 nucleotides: TGTGCCAGCAGGCCGACAGGGACCACTGAAGCTTTCTTT.

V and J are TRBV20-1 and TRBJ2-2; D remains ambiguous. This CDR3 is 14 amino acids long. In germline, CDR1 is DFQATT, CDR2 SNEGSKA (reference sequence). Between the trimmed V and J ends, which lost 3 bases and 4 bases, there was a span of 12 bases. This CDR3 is CSASVSISTGELFF. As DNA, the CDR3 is TGCAGTGCTAGCGTCAGTATATCCACCGGGGAGCTGTTTTTT.

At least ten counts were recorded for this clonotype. The CDR3 DNA reads TGTGCCAGCAGCTCTTTGGACCGACCTCTTGGTGATACGCAGTATTTT. Amino acid sequence: CASSSLDRPLGDTQYF. V and J are TRBV7-9 and TRBJ2-3; D ambiguous. CDR1 and CDR2 from the germline V gene are SEHNR and FQNEAQ (reference sequence). V was clipped by 4 bases and J by 6 bases, with 20 bases between them. The CDR3 extends over 16 amino acids.

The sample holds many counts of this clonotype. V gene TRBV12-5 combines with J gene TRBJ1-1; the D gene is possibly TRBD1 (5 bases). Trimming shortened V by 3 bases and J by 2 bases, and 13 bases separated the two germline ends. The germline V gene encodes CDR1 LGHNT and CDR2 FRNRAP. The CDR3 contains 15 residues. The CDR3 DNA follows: TGTGCTAGTGGTTTACATAGGGACTTAAACACTGAAGCTTTCTTT. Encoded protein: CASGLHRDLNTEAFF.

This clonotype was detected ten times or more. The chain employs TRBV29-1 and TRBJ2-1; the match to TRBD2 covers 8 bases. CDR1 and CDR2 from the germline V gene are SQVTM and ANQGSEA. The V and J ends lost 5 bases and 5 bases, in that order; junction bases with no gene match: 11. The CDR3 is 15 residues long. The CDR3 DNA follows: TGCAGCGTTATGGACCTAAGCGGGAGCGACAATGAGCAGTTCTTC. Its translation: CSVMDLSGSDNEQFF.

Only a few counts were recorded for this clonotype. This CDR3 reads CASSPDLNNSPLHF. In DNA form, the CDR3 reads TGCGCCAGCAGCCCCGACCTTAATAATTCACCCCTCCACTTT. The chain carries TRBV5-1 and TRBJ1-6; no definite D call. Germline CDR1 SGHRS, CDR2 YFSETQ. The V end lost 4 bases, the J end lost 5 bases, and 10 bases lay between the germline ends. The CDR3 has 14 amino acids.

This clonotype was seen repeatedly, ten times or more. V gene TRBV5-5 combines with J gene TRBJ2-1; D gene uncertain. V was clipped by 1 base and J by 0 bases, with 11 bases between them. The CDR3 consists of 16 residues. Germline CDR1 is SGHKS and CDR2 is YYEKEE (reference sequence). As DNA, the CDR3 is TGTGCCAGCAGCTTGAGGTGGGCTAGCTCCTACAATGAGCAGTTCTTC. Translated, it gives CASSLRWASSYNEQFF.

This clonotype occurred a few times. CDR3 sequence reads: CASSHRLGGSDEQFF. CDR3 DNA sequence: TGCGCCAGCAGCCACCGACTAGGCGGGTCCGATGAGCAGTTCTTC. This chain connects TRBV4-3 to TRBJ2-1; D is perhaps TRBD2 (6 bases). Germline assignment: CDR1 LGHNA and CDR2 YSLEER. The CDR3 sequence is 15 residues long. The germline V and J ends were trimmed by 3 bases and 8 bases, with 17 bases remaining between them.

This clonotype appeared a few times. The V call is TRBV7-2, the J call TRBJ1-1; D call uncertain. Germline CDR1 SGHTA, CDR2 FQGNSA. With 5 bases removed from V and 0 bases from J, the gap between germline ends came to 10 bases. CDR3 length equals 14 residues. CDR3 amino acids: CASSPTGMNTEAFF. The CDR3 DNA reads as TGTGCCAGCAGCCCGACCGGTATGAACACTGAAGCTTTCTTT.

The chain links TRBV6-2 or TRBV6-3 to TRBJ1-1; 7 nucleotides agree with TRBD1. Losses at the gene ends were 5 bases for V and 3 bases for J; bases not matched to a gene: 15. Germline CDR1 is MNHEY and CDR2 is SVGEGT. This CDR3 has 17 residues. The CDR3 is CASSHRDSHRQYTEAFF. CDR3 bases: TGTGCCAGCAGTCACCGGGACAGTCACCGGCAGTACACTGAAGCTTTCTTT.

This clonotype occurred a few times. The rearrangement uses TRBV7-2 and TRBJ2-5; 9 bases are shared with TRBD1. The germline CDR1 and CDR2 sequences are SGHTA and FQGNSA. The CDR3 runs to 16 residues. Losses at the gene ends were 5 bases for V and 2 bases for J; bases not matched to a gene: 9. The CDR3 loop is CASSPPRQGVQETQYF. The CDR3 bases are TGTGCCAGCAGCCCCCCCCGACAGGGGGTACAAGAGACCCAGTACTTC.

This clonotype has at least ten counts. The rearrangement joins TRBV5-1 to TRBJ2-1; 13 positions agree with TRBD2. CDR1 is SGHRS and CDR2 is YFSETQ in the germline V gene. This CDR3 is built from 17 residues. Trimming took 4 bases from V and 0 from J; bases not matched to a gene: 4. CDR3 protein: CASSRTSGGFSYNEQFF. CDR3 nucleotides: TGCGCCAGCAGCAGGACTAGCGGGGGCTTCTCCTACAATGAGCAGTTCTTC.

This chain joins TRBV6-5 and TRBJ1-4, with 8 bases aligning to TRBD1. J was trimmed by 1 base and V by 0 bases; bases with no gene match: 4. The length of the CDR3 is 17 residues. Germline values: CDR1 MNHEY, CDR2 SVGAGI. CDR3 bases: TGTGCCAGCAGTTACTCAGCAGGGGGCGAAACTAATGAAAAACTGTTTTTT. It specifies CASSYSAGGETNEKLFF.

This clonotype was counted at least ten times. The CDR3 region has the DNA TGCAGTGCCATCCCGGCCGGGGGAGGGTGGAATGAGCAGTTCTTC. It translates to CSAIPAGGGWNEQFF. V is TRBV20-1 and J is TRBJ2-1, with 7 bases fitting TRBD2. The junction had 15 bases not matched to a gene; V was cut back by 6 bases and J by 7 bases. Germline V CDR1 and CDR2: DFQATT, SNEGSKA (reference sequence). CDR3 size: 15 residues.

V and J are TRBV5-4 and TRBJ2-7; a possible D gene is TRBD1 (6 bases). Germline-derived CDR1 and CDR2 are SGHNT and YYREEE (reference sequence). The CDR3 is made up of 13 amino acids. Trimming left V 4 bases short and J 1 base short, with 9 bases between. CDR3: CASSPDRSYEQYF. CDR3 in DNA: TGTGCCAGCAGCCCCGACAGGTCCTACGAGCAGTACTTC.